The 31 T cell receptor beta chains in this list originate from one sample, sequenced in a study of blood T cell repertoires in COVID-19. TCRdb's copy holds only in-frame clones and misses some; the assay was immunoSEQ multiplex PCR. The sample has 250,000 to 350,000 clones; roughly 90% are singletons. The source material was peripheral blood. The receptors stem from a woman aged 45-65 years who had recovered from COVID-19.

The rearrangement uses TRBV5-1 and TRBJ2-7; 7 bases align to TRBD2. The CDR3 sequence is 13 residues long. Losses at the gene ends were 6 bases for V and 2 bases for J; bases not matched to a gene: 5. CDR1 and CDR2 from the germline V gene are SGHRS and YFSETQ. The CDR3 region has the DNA TGCGCCAGCACCCGCGGGGGTCCCTACGAGCAGTACTTC. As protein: CASTRGGPYEQYF.

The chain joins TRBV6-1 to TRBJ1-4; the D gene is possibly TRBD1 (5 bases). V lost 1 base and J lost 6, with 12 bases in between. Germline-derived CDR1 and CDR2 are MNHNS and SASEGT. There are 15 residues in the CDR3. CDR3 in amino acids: CASSEDPRGDEKLFF. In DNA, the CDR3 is TGTGCCAGCAGTGAAGACCCTCGGGGGGATGAAAAACTGTTTTTT.

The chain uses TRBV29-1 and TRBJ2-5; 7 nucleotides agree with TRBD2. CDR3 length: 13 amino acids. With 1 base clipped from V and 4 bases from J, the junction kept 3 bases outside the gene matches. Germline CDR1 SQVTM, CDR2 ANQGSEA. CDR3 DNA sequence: TGCAGCGTTGAAGCGGGCGGGAGAGAGACCCAGTACTTC. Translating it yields CSVEAGGRETQYF. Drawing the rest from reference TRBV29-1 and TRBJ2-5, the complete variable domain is SAVISQKPSRDICQRGTSLTIQCQVDSQVTMMFWYRQQPGQSLTLIATANQGSEATYESGFVIDKFPISRPNLTFSTLTVSNMSPEDSSIYLCSVEAGGRETQYFGPGTRLLVL.

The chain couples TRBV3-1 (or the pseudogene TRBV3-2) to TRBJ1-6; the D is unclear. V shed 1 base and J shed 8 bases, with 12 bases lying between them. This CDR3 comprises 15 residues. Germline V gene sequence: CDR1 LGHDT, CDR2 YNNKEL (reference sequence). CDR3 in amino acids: CASSQVPSPDSPLHF. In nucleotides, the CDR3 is TGTGCCAGCAGCCAAGTTCCGTCCCCCGATTCACCCCTCCACTTT.

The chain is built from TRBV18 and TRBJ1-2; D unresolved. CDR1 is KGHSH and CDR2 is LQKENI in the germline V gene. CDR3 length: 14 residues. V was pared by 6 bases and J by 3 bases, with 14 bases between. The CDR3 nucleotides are TGTGCCAGCTCCCCCACGGGGAAGGACTATGGCTACACCTTC. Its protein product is CASSPTGKDYGYTF.

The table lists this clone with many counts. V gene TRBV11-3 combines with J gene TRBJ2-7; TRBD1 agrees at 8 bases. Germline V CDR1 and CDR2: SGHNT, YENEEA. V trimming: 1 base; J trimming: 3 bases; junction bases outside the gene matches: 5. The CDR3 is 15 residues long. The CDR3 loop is CASSLGSGGNYEQYF. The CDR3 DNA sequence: TGTGCCAGCAGCTTAGGATCAGGGGGCAACTACGAGCAGTACTTC.

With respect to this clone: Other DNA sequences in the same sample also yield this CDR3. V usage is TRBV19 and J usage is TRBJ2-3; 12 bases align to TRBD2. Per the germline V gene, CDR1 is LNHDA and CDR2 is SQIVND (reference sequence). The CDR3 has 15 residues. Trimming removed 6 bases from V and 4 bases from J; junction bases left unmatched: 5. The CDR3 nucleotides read TGTGCCAGTAGCTCACGGACTAGCGGGGCAGATACGCAGTATTTT. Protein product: CASSSRTSGADTQYF. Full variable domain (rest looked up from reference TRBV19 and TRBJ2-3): DGGITQSPKYLFRKEGQNVTLSCEQNLNHDAMYWYRQDPGQGLRLIYYSQIVNDFQKGDIAEGYSVSREKKESFPLTVTSAQKNPTAFYLCASSSRTSGADTQYFGPGTRLTVL.

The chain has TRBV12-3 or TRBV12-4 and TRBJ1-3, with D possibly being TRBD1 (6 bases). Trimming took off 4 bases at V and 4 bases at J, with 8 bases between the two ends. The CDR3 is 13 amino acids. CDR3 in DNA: TGTGCCAGCAGTTGGACAGAAGGAAACACCATATATTTT. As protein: CASSWTEGNTIYF.

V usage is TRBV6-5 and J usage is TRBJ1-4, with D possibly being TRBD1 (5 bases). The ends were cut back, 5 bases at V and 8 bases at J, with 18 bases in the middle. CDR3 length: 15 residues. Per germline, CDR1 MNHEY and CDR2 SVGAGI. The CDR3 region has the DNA TGTGCCAGCAGTCGTATAGGGGATCATGGGGAAAAACTGTTTTTT. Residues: CASSRIGDHGEKLFF.

The CDR3 loop is CASSSKTGTGTYGYTF. The CDR3 DNA reads as TGTGCCAGCAGCTCCAAGACCGGGACAGGGACCTATGGCTACACCTTC. V is TRBV7-6 and J is TRBJ1-2; 9 nucleotides align to TRBD1. This CDR3 is 16 amino acids long. Trimming at V came to 4 bases and at J to 4 bases, leaving 10 bases not matched to a gene. Germline V CDR1 and CDR2: SGHVS, FNYEAQ.

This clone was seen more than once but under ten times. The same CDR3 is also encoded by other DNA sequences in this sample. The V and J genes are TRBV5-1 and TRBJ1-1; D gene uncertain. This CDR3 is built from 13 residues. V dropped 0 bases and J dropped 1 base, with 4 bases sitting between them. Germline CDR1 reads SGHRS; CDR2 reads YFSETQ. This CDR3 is CASSLAGNTEAFF. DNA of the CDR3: TGCGCCAGCAGCTTGGCGGGGAACACTGAAGCTTTCTTT.

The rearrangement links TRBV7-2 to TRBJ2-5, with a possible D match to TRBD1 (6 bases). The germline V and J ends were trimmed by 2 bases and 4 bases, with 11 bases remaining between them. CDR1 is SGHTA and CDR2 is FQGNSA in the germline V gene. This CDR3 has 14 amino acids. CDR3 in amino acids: CASSLMGAAETQYF. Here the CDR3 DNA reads TGTGCCAGCAGCTTAATGGGGGCAGCAGAGACCCAGTACTTC.

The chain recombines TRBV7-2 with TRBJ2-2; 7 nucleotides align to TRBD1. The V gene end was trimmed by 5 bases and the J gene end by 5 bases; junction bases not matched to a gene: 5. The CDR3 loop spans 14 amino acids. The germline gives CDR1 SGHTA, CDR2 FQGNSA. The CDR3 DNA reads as TGTGCCAGCAGCCTCAACAGGGGTACCGGGGAGCTGTTTTTT. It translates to CASSLNRGTGELFF. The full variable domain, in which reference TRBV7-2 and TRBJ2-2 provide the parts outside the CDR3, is GAGVSQSPSNKVTEKGKDVELRCDPISGHTALYWYRQSLGQGLEFLIYFQGNSAPDKSGLPSDRFSAERTGGSVSTLTIQRTQQEDSAVYLCASSLNRGTGELFFGEGSRLTVL.

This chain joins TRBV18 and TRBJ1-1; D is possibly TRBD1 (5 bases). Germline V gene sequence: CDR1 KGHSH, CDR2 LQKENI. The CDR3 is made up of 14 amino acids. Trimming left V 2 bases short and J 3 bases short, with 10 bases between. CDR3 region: CASSPGAKDTEAFF. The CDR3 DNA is TGTGCCAGCTCACCAGGGGCGAAGGACACTGAAGCTTTCTTT.

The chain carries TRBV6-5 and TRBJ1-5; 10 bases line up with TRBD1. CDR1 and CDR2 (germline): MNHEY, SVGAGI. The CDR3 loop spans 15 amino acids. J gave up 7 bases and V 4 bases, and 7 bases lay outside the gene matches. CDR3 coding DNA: TGTGCCAGCAGTTTGACAGGGACAGGGGCACAGCCCCAGCATTTT. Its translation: CASSLTGTGAQPQHF.

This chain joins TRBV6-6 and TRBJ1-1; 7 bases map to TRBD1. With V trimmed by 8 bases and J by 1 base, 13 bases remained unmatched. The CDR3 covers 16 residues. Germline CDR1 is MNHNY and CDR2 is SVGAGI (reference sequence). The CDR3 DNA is TGTGCCAGCGCCTCACCTGTCCGGACAGGGAACACTGAAGCTTTCTTT. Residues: CASASPVRTGNTEAFF.

CDR3 DNA sequence: TGCAGCGTTGTACCCCAGGGGGGTGAGCAGTTCTTC. This gives the protein CSVVPQGGEQFF. The chain couples TRBV29-1 to TRBJ2-1, with a tentative D call TRBD1 (7 bases). The CDR3 length is 12 residues. Germline CDR1 and CDR2: SQVTM and ANQGSEA. Trimming removed 4 bases at V and 9 bases at J, with 13 bases between.

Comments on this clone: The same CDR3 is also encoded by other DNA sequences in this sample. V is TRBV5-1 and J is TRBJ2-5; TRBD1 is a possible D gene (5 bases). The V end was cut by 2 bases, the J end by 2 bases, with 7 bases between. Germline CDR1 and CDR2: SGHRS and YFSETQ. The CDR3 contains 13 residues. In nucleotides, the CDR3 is TGCGCCAGCAGCTTCCAGGGACAAGAGACCCAGTACTTC. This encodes CASSFQGQETQYF.

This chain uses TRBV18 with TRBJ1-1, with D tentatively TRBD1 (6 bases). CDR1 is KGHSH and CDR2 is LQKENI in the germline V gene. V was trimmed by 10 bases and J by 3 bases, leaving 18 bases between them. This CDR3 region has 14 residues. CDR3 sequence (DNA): TGTGCCACCGTAGGGCGGACAGCCGACACTGAAGCTTTCTTT. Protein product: CATVGRTADTEAFF.

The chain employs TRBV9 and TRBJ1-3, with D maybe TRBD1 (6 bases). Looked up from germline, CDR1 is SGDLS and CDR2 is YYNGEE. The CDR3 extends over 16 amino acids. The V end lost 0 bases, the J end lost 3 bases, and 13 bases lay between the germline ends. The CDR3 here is CASSVASRGVGNTIYF. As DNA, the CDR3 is TGTGCCAGCAGCGTAGCTTCCAGGGGTGTTGGAAACACCATATATTTT.

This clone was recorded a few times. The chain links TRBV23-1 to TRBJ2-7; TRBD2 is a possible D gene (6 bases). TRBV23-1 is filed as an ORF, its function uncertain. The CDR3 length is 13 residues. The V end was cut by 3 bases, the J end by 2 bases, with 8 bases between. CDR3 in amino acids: CASSQEGPYEQYF. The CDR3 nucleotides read TGCGCCAGCAGTCAGGAGGGGCCCTACGAGCAGTACTTC.

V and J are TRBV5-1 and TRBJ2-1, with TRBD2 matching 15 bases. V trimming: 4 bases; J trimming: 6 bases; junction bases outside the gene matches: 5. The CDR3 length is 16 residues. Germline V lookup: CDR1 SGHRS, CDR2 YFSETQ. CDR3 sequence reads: CASSVGLAGGFNEQFF. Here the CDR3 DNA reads TGCGCCAGCAGCGTGGGACTAGCGGGGGGTTTCAATGAGCAGTTCTTC.

CDR3 sequence reads: CASSLLTEAFF. The CDR3 nucleotides read TGTGCCAGCAGCCTTCTGACTGAAGCTTTCTTT. The chain has TRBV3-1 (or the pseudogene TRBV3-2) and TRBJ1-1; D remains ambiguous. The CDR3 spans 11 residues. V was trimmed by 4 bases and J by 5 bases, leaving 5 bases between them. CDR1 is LGHDT and CDR2 is YNNKEL in the germline V gene (reference sequence).

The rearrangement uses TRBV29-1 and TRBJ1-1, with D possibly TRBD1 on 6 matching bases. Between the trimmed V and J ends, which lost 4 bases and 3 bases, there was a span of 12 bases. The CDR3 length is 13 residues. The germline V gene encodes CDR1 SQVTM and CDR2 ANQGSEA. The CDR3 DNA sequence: TGCAGCGTTGCAGGGGTGGGAGACACTGAAGCTTTCTTT. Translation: CSVAGVGDTEAFF. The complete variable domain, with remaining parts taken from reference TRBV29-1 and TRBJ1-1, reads SAVISQKPSRDICQRGTSLTIQCQVDSQVTMMFWYRQQPGQSLTLIATANQGSEATYESGFVIDKFPISRPNLTFSTLTVSNMSPEDSSIYLCSVAGVGDTEAFFGQGTRLTVV.

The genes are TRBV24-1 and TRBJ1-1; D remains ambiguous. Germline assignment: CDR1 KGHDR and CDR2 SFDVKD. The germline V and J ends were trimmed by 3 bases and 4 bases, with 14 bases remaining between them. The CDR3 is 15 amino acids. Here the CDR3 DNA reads TGTGCCACCAGTGATCCGCGGACGGGAGCCACTGAAGCTTTCTTT. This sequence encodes CATSDPRTGATEAFF.

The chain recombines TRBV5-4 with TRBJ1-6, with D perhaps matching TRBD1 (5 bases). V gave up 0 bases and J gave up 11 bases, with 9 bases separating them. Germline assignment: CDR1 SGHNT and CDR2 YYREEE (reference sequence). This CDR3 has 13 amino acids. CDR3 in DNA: TGTGCCAGCAGCTTGGAGGGGCGTGCACCCCTCCACTTT. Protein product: CASSLEGRAPLHF.

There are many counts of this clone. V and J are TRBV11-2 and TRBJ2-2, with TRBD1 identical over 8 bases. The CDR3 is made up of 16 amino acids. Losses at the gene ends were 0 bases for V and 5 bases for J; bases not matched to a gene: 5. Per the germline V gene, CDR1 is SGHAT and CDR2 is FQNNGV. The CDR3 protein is CASSLDWRQGTGELFF. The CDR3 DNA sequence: TGTGCCAGCAGCTTAGATTGGCGACAGGGGACCGGGGAGCTGTTTTTT.

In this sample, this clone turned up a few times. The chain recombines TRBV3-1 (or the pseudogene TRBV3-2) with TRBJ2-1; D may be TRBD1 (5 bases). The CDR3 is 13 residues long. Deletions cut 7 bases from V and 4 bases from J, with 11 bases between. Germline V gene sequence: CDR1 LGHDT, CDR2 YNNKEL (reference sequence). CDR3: CASKGQGYNEQFF. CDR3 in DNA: TGTGCCAGCAAGGGGCAGGGTTACAATGAGCAGTTCTTC.

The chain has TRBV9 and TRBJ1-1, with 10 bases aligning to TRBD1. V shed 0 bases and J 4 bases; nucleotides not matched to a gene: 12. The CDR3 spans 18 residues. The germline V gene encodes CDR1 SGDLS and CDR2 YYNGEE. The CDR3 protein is CASSVGLGQGLGATEAFF. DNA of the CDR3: TGTGCCAGCAGCGTAGGGCTGGGACAGGGGCTGGGGGCCACTGAAGCTTTCTTT.

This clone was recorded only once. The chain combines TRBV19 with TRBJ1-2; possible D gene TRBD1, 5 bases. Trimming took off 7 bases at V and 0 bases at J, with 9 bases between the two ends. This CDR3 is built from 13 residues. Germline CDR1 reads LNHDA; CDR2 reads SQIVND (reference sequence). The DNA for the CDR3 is TGTGCCAGTAAACAGGACCCTAACTATGGCTACACCTTC. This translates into CASKQDPNYGYTF. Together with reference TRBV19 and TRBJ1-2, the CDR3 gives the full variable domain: DGGITQSPKYLFRKEGQNVTLSCEQNLNHDAMYWYRQDPGQGLRLIYYSQIVNDFQKGDIAEGYSVSREKKESFPLTVTSAQKNPTAFYLCASKQDPNYGYTFGSGTRLTVV.

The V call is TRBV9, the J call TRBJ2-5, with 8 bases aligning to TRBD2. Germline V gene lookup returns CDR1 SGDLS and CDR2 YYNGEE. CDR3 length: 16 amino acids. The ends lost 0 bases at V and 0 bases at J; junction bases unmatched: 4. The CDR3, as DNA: TGTGCCAGCAGCGTAGGGGCTAGCGGGTACCAAGAGACCCAGTACTTC. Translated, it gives CASSVGASGYQETQYF.